A selection of T cell receptor beta chains follows, all from one sample in a study of radiation and T cells in renal cell carcinoma. The repertoire was sequenced with immunoSEQ multiplex PCR; TCRdb's copy has only in-frame clones and lacks some. The sample records roughly 130,000 clones, 75% to 85% being singletons. The specimen was blood, collected from a patient whose treatment included radiotherapy and nephrectomy. The origin of the receptors is a woman aged 55-70 years with renal cell carcinoma. Each CDR3 is given with its conserved first and last residue. The D gene is left open where the match is weak. Expanded clones get a size class; other rows say once, few or many, or leave the size out.

j_gene,abundance,v_gene,d_gene,CDR3aa,CDR3nt
TRBJ2-5,once,TRBV14,-,CASSQGRETQYF,TGTGCCAGCAGCCAAGGACGAGAGACCCAGTACTTC
TRBJ2-5,-,TRBV7-9,TRBD1,CASSLVPGQRETQYF,TGTGCCAGCAGCTTAGTCCCGGGACAGCGAGAGACCCAGTACTTC
TRBJ2-5,-,TRBV27,-,CASSLGGGETQYF,TGTGCCAGCAGTTTGGGGGGCGGGGAGACCCAGTACTTC
TRBJ2-7,-,TRBV28,-,CASSLGPSPYEQYF,TGTGCCAGCAGTTTAGGGCCTTCGCCTTACGAGCAGTACTTC
TRBJ2-1,-,TRBV5-1,-,CASSQTFGPGYNEQFF,TGCGCCAGCAGCCAAACTTTTGGACCGGGCTACAATGAGCAGTTCTTC
TRBJ1-4,-,TRBV7-9,TRBD1,CASSVWTGETNEKLFF,TGTGCCAGCAGCGTGTGGACAGGGGAGACTAATGAAAAACTGTTTTTT
TRBJ2-2,once,TRBV7-3,-,CASSLIRNTGELFF,TGTGCCAGCAGCTTAATTCGGAACACCGGGGAGCTGTTTTTT
TRBJ1-5,-,TRBV15,TRBD1,CATSSDRVNQPQHF,TGTGCCACCAGCAGCGACAGGGTCAATCAGCCCCAGCATTTT
TRBJ2-3,-,TRBV29-1,-,CSGVKAATDTQYF,TGCAGCGGCGTAAAAGCGGCCACAGATACGCAGTATTTT
TRBJ1-2,-,TRBV27,-,CASRSGGLYGYTF,TGTGCCAGCAGGTCCGGGGGCCTCTATGGCTACACCTTC
TRBJ1-4,-,TRBV9,TRBD1,CASSEGTVATNEKLFF,TGTGCCAGCAGCGAGGGGACAGTCGCAACTAATGAAAAACTGTTTTTT
TRBJ2-2,-,TRBV10-3,-,CAISENLGGGAGELFF,TGTGCCATCAGTGAGAATCTCGGCGGGGGCGCCGGGGAGCTGTTTTTT
TRBJ2-7,-,TRBV28,-,CASSLSHYPSEQYF,TGTGCCAGCAGTTTATCCCATTACCCGTCCGAGCAGTACTTC
TRBJ2-7,-,TRBV18,TRBD1,CASSPPGQAYEQYF,TGTGCCAGCTCACCCCCGGGACAGGCCTACGAGCAGTACTTC
TRBJ2-3,-,TRBV7-3,TRBD1,CASSPLGTGDVDTQYF,TGTGCCAGCAGCCCCCTGGGGACAGGGGATGTAGATACGCAGTATTTT
TRBJ2-5,-,TRBV20-1,-,CRGGRGETQYF,TGCAGGGGGGGGCGCGGGGAGACCCAGTACTTC
TRBJ1-3,-,TRBV28,-,CASTHPWVADSPIYF,TGTGCCAGCACCCATCCCTGGGTTGCTGACAGCCCCATATATTTT
TRBJ2-2,-,TRBV11-3,-,CASSFQAGNTGELFF,TGTGCCAGCAGCTTCCAGGCTGGGAACACCGGGGAGCTGTTTTTT
TRBJ2-3,once,TRBV10-1,-,CASSETGVSTDTQYF,TGCGCCAGCAGTGAGACGGGGGTAAGCACAGATACGCAGTATTTT
TRBJ2-3,-,TRBV5-8,-,CASSFPRVGTDTQYF,TGTGCCAGCAGCTTTCCAAGGGTGGGGACAGATACGCAGTATTTT
TRBJ2-4,-,TRBV6-1,-,CASSEQDLKVVSNKNIQYF,TGTGCCAGCAGTGAACAGGACCTCAAGGTGGTCTCGAACAAAAACATTCAGTACTTC
TRBJ1-1,-,TRBV5-4,-,CASNQGGGVNTEAFF,TGTGCCAGCAACCAAGGGGGAGGAGTCAACACTGAAGCTTTCTTT
TRBJ1-2,-,TRBV4-3,TRBD1,CASRTGVGELNYGYTF,TGCGCCAGCAGAACAGGGGTCGGCGAACTCAACTATGGCTACACCTTC
TRBJ1-2,-,TRBV7-9,-,CASSLPASYGYTF,TGTGCCAGCAGCCTCCCCGCATCCTATGGCTACACCTTC
TRBJ2-1,-,TRBV10-3,-,CAISEFGQYNEQFF,TGTGCCATCAGTGAGTTCGGACAGTACAATGAGCAGTTCTTC
TRBJ1-2,-,TRBV7-3,TRBD1,CASSRDSYYGYTF,TGTGCCAGCAGCCGGGACAGTTACTATGGCTACACCTTC
TRBJ1-6,-,TRBV7-9,-,CASSFGSSYNSPLHF,TGTGCCAGCAGCTTTGGGAGCTCCTATAATTCACCCCTCCACTTT
TRBJ2-3,-,TRBV7-8,-,CASSPSGPYTQYF,TGTGCCAGCAGCCCTTCCGGACCTTATACGCAGTATTTT
TRBJ1-5,-,TRBV6-1,-,CASRLSLQPQHF,TGTGCCAGCAGACTCTCTCTCCAGCCCCAGCATTTT
TRBJ1-5,-,TRBV4-1,-,CASSQERFQPQHF,TGCGCCAGCAGCCAAGAGCGGTTTCAGCCCCAGCATTTT
TRBJ1-4,-,TRBV25-1,-,CASSDPGHAEKLFF,TGTGCCAGCAGTGACCCTGGGCATGCGGAAAAACTGTTTTTT
TRBJ2-4,-,TRBV5-6,-,CASSVGGTKNIQYF,TGTGCCAGCAGCGTGGGGGGAACTAAAAACATTCAGTACTTC
TRBJ2-1,-,TRBV5-1,-,CASSLVGQMNEQFF,TGCGCCAGCAGCTTGGTAGGGCAGATGAATGAGCAGTTCTTC
TRBJ1-2,-,TRBV14,-,CASSATGSNYGYTF,TGTGCCAGCAGCGCCACAGGTTCTAACTATGGCTACACCTTC
TRBJ1-1,-,TRBV6-6,TRBD1,CASSADRGAEAFF,TGTGCCAGCAGTGCTGACAGGGGGGCTGAAGCTTTCTTT
TRBJ1-2,-,TRBV29-1,TRBD1,CSVHSGGGYTF,TGCAGCGTCCATTCAGGGGGAGGCTACACCTTC
TRBJ2-7,-,TRBV10-3,TRBD2,CAIHSGGDYEQYF,TGTGCCATCCATTCGGGAGGGGACTACGAGCAGTACTTC
TRBJ1-3,-,TRBV6-6,TRBD1,CASRDPGTGTGNTIYF,TGTGCCAGCAGAGACCCCGGGACAGGGACTGGAAACACCATATATTTT
TRBJ2-3,-,TRBV9,TRBD2,CASSAPTYGTSAQTDTDTQYF,TGTGCCAGCAGCGCCCCCACCTACGGGACTAGCGCGCAAACCGACACAGATACGCAGTATTTT
TRBJ1-1,-,TRBV7-2,-,CASSLYENTEAFF,TGTGCCAGCAGCTTATATGAGAACACTGAAGCTTTCTTT